This TCR beta chain originates from a study of beta chain features in type 1 diabetes. Overall study findings and caveats: When VDJ junctions were examined, type 1 diabetes patients showed fewer insertions and more deletions.

The isolated RNA, all of it, was reverse transcribed, so expressed TCRB transcripts were what got sequenced. The protocol was immunoSEQ multiplex PCR, while the TCRdb copy is restricted to in-frame clones and leaves out a portion. The table has around 240,000 clones, about 10% seen once. CDR1 is SGHRS and CDR2 is YFSETQ in the germline V gene. The CDR3 extends over 18 amino acids. Trimming removed 4 bases from V and 3 bases from J; junction bases left unmatched: 19. Note on this clone: As yet, its antigen is unknown.

Material for sequencing was naive CD4+ T cells from blood. J is TRBJ2-7 and V is TRBV5-1; 7 bases match TRBD2. The clonotype comes from a woman younger than 35 in good health. DNA of the CDR3: TGCGCCAGCAGCGGCGCCGGGACTAAGACCAGCACGAGCTACGAGCAGTACTTC. Translated: CASSGAGTKTSTSYEQYF.